The present TCR beta chain was sequenced within a study of shared clonotypes between healthy human individuals. Study information: Each donor contributed plates that comprised three CD4 naive, three CD4 memory, two CD8 naive and one CD8 memory. Study-wide results and limits: Around 4.7% of naive CD4 clonotypes were shared across a few donors. Sequencing depth was predicted to influence how clonotypes are shared among donors.

Using immunoSEQ multiplex PCR, the repertoire was profiled, and TCRdb retains in-frame clones only, with some absent. The table lists millions of clones, just over 90% of them singletons. Trimming left V 1 base short and J 2 bases short, with 8 bases between. CDR1 is LNHDA and CDR2 is SQIVND in the germline V gene (reference sequence). This CDR3 spans 14 amino acids. This clone has a handful of counts. The target antigen is unknown. The donor cohort consisted entirely of Caucasian adults residing in Nashville, Tennessee. This clonotype was sampled from a man in his late teens or twenties in good health. The sample comprised naive CD4+ T cells sorted from blood. Specified subset: CD45RA+ positively selected. The gene calls are TRBV19 and TRBJ1-2; D is undetermined. CDR3 in amino acids: CASSIVRGNYGYTF. CDR3 in DNA: TGTGCCAGTAGTATAGTGCGGGGAAACTATGGCTACACCTTC.